The 27 T cell receptor beta chains given below trace back to one sample, sequenced in a study of Tregs in tolerant kidney transplant recipients. Method: immunoSEQ multiplex PCR; TCRdb's copy keeps in-frame clones and lacks some. The sample contains approximately 90,000 clones, over 85% of which appear only once. Sequencing input: CD8+ T cells from blood. The receptors come from a human donor in good health.

This sequence joins TRBV11-2 and TRBJ2-1, with 9 bases identical to TRBD2. CDR1 is SGHAT and CDR2 is FQNNGV in the germline V gene. The CDR3 is 16 amino acids. Trimming cost V 5 bases and J 8 bases; bases outside gene matches: 13. Here the CDR3 reads CASSPFGGGAMDEQFF. The DNA of the CDR3 is TGTGCCAGCAGCCCTTTCGGCGGGGGGGCAATGGATGAGCAGTTCTTC.

This chain connects TRBV27 to TRBJ1-2; maybe TRBD1 (5 bases). The length of the CDR3 is 13 residues. In germline, CDR1 is MNHEY, CDR2 SMNVEV (reference sequence). With 5 bases removed from V and 8 bases from J, the gap between germline ends came to 15 bases. CDR3 DNA: TGTGCCAGCAGTCCAACCGGGACGATAGGCTACACCTTC. It yields the protein CASSPTGTIGYTF.

The chain is built from TRBV20-1 and TRBJ1-2; D is possibly TRBD1 (5 bases). Trimming stripped 3 bases from V and 5 bases from J, with 7 bases between. This CDR3 region has 11 residues. CDR1 and CDR2 from the germline V gene are DFQATT and SNEGSKA (reference sequence). The CDR3 spells CSARDTYGYTF. CDR3 in DNA: TGCAGTGCTAGGGACACTTATGGCTACACCTTC.

This clone was seen a single time. The chain uses TRBV10-3 and TRBJ2-3; TRBD1 matches at 7 bases. Germline CDR1 reads ENHRY; CDR2 reads SYGVKD. The ends lost 2 bases at V and 7 bases at J; junction bases unmatched: 15. The CDR3 loop spans 17 amino acids. The CDR3 sequence: CAISEVGTGQRHHTQYF. The CDR3 DNA reads as TGTGCCATCAGTGAGGTGGGCACGGGACAGAGACACCATACGCAGTATTTT.

The rearrangement links TRBV6-6 to TRBJ1-1, with 7 bases fitting TRBD1. Trimming at V came to 11 bases and at J to 3 bases, leaving 6 bases not matched to a gene. Germline V CDR1 and CDR2: MNHNY, SVGAGI (reference sequence). This CDR3 is built from 12 residues. CDR3 nucleotides: TGTGCCTCAGGAAGGGGGCACACTGAAGCTTTCTTT. Translated, it gives CASGRGHTEAFF.

The chain carries TRBV6-5 and TRBJ1-2; no definite D call. The CDR3 is 12 amino acids. Deletions cut 5 bases from V and 8 bases from J, with 12 bases between. CDR1 MNHEY and CDR2 SVGAGI come from the germline V gene. CDR3 amino acids: CASSDSRVGYTF. The CDR3 DNA is TGTGCCAGCAGTGATTCCCGGGTGGGCTACACCTTC.

The chain joins TRBV7-9 to TRBJ2-1; TRBD2 matches at 9 bases. There are 15 residues in the CDR3. With V trimmed by 5 bases and J by 7 bases, 9 bases remained unmatched. In germline, CDR1 is SEHNR, CDR2 FQNEAQ (reference sequence). The CDR3 is CASSHEGLARNEQFF. In DNA, the CDR3 is TGTGCCAGCAGCCACGAGGGACTAGCACGGAATGAGCAGTTCTTC.

This chain joins TRBV6-5 and TRBJ2-7; TRBD1 is a possible D gene (6 bases). Germline-derived CDR1 and CDR2 are MNHEY and SVGAGI. V was trimmed by 5 bases and J by 4 bases, leaving 9 bases between them. The CDR3 contains 12 residues. The CDR3 reads CASSNGQYEQYF. The CDR3 DNA sequence: TGTGCCAGCAGTAATGGACAGTACGAGCAGTACTTC.

The rearrangement links TRBV7-9 to TRBJ2-1; D not resolved. CDR1 is SEHNR, CDR2 FQNEAQ, per germline (reference sequence). V was pared by 4 bases and J by 4 bases, with 5 bases between. CDR3 size: 12 residues. DNA of the CDR3: TGTGCCAGCAGCTCCGCGTACAATGAGCAGTTCTTC. Translation gives CASSSAYNEQFF.

This clone was seen a single time. The gene calls are TRBV11-2 and TRBJ1-2; no clear D. The CDR3 totals 14 residues. The germline CDR1 and CDR2 sequences are SGHAT and FQNNGV. Between the trimmed V and J ends, which lost 2 bases and 0 bases, there was a span of 7 bases. The CDR3 protein is CASSLTDTNYGYTF. CDR3 nucleotides: TGTGCCAGCAGCTTAACAGACACTAACTATGGCTACACCTTC.

The chain employs TRBV19 and TRBJ2-1; perhaps TRBD2 as D (5 bases). Trimming removed 6 bases at V and 4 bases at J, with 19 bases between. Germline values: CDR1 LNHDA, CDR2 SQIVND (reference sequence). The CDR3 loop spans 16 amino acids. CDR3 nucleotides: TGTGCCAGTAGCCCAGACGGACTGAGCCCATACAATGAGCAGTTCTTC. As protein: CASSPDGLSPYNEQFF.

The chain uses TRBV13 and TRBJ2-2; the match to TRBD2 covers 14 bases. V trimming: 5 bases; J trimming: 7 bases; junction bases outside the gene matches: 6. The CDR3 has 16 residues. Germline values: CDR1 PRHDT, CDR2 FYEKMQ (reference sequence). DNA for the CDR3: TGTGCCAGCAGCACCGGACTAGCGGGAGGATTCGGGGAGCTGTTTTTT. It specifies CASSTGLAGGFGELFF.

This rearrangement joins TRBV5-1 to TRBJ2-7; a weak D match, TRBD1 (6 bases). Germline V CDR1 and CDR2: SGHRS, YFSETQ. This CDR3 contains 14 residues. Trimming left V 4 bases short and J 3 bases short, with 14 bases between. CDR3 DNA sequence: TGCGCCAGCAGCACCCGGGACAAGTACTACGAGCAGTACTTC. This encodes CASSTRDKYYEQYF.

This clone was recorded once. The chain has TRBV4-1 and TRBJ1-2; maybe TRBD1 (5 bases). The CDR3 sequence is 13 residues long. V was pared by 4 bases and J by 4 bases, with 10 bases between. CDR1 and CDR2 from the germline V gene are MGHRA and YSYEKL. The CDR3 region is CASSPQGGYGYTF. Written as DNA, the CDR3 is TGCGCCAGCAGCCCTCAGGGAGGCTATGGCTACACCTTC.

The chain employs TRBV27 and TRBJ2-1; 8 bases agree with TRBD2. This CDR3 has 15 residues. CDR1 is MNHEY, CDR2 SMNVEV, per germline (reference sequence). V lost 4 bases, J lost 4 bases, and 6 bases stayed unmatched. CDR3 amino acids: CASSYGGGVYNEQFF. The CDR3 DNA is TGTGCCAGCAGTTACGGGGGGGGAGTTTACAATGAGCAGTTCTTC.

CDR3 bases: TGTGCCAGCAGCCAACGATGGGGACAGGGGGCGCGGGATAACTATGGCTACACCTTC. Translating it yields CASSQRWGQGARDNYGYTF. V gene TRBV4-2 combines with J gene TRBJ1-2; 12 nucleotides align to TRBD1. V gave up 2 bases and J gave up 1 base; unmatched junction bases: 11. Germline lookup yields CDR1 LGHNA and CDR2 YNFKEQ. This CDR3 spans 19 amino acids.

V and J are TRBV15 and TRBJ1-2; D might be TRBD1 (6 bases). Germline V gene sequence: CDR1 LNHNV, CDR2 YYDKDF (reference sequence). V dropped 5 bases and J dropped 0 bases, with 13 bases sitting between them. The CDR3 runs 15 residues. The CDR3 DNA reads as TGTGCCACCAGCGACGGGACATATCCTAACTATGGCTACACCTTC. This codes for CATSDGTYPNYGYTF.

The V and J genes are TRBV7-2 and TRBJ2-1; D is unclear. Per germline, CDR1 SGHTA and CDR2 FQGNSA. With 3 bases removed from V and 7 bases from J, the gap between germline ends came to 7 bases. The CDR3 is 12 amino acids. The CDR3 nucleotides are TGTGCCAGCAGCTTGGTGAGTAATGAGCAGTTCTTC. Its translation is CASSLVSNEQFF.

The J gene is TRBJ2-2, the V gene TRBV6-6; 8 bases are a match to TRBD2. V lost 4 bases to trimming and J lost 3 bases; unmatched junction nucleotides: 7. The CDR3 sequence is 16 residues long. Per the germline V gene, CDR1 is MNHNY and CDR2 is SVGAGI (reference sequence). The CDR3 nucleotides are TGTGCCAGCAGTTCCCCCGGGAGGGTAGACACCGGGGAGCTGTTTTTT. Translating it yields CASSSPGRVDTGELFF.

This clone has a single count. The CDR3: CASSRTLVNTEAFF. CDR3 DNA sequence: TGCGCCAGCAGCCGGACACTTGTGAACACTGAAGCTTTCTTT. This chain links TRBV4-1 with TRBJ1-1; D might be TRBD1 (5 bases). V lost 4 bases to trimming and J lost 0 bases, with 9 bases between them. Per the germline V gene, CDR1 is MGHRA and CDR2 is YSYEKL. The CDR3 is made up of 14 amino acids.

CDR3 sequence: CASSFMADTEAFF. The CDR3 coding sequence is TGTGCCAGCAGCTTTATGGCCGATACTGAAGCTTTCTTT. This sequence joins TRBV7-7 and TRBJ1-1; D uncertain. Trimming left V 3 bases short and J 5 bases short, with 10 bases between. Per germline, CDR1 SSHAT and CDR2 FNYEAQ (reference sequence). The length of the CDR3 is 13 residues.

The V gene is TRBV4-1, the J gene TRBJ2-7; perhaps TRBD2 as D (5 bases). The CDR3 has 13 residues. Looked up from germline, CDR1 is MGHRA and CDR2 is YSYEKL. V was pared by 5 bases and J by 0 bases, with 8 bases between. The CDR3 loop is CASSFRGSYEQYF. CDR3 coding DNA: TGCGCCAGCAGCTTCCGGGGCTCCTACGAGCAGTACTTC.

The genes are TRBV10-3 and TRBJ2-7; maybe TRBD1 (6 bases). CDR3 length: 14 amino acids. V lost 10 bases and J 2 bases, leaving 18 bases between the germline ends. Germline V gives CDR1 ENHRY, CDR2 SYGVKD. This chain's CDR3 is CASEHEDSPYEQYF. The CDR3 region has the DNA TGTGCCAGCGAACACGAGGACAGTCCCTACGAGCAGTACTTC.

The chain carries TRBV7-9 and TRBJ1-1, with 8 bases aligning to TRBD1. This CDR3 is 16 amino acids long. Per germline, CDR1 SEHNR and CDR2 FQNEAQ (reference sequence). V gave up 5 bases and J gave up 0 bases; unmatched junction bases: 8. As DNA, the CDR3 is TGTGCCAGCAGCCCCGACAGGGGAAGTATGAACACTGAAGCTTTCTTT. It encodes CASSPDRGSMNTEAFF.

The V call is TRBV29-1, the J call TRBJ1-2, with 9 bases aligning to TRBD1. The CDR3 sequence is 20 residues long. Germline assignment: CDR1 SQVTM and CDR2 ANQGSEA. Germline trimming cut 0 bases from V and 6 bases from J; bases unmatched to any gene: 23. This CDR3 is CSVEDPPGTGYGARGNGYTF. CDR3 bases: TGCAGCGTTGAAGATCCCCCCGGGACAGGGTATGGAGCTCGAGGAAATGGCTACACCTTC.

This clone was recorded once. The rearrangement uses TRBV6-6 and TRBJ1-2, with D unclear. The CDR3 is 16 amino acids. V dropped 2 bases and J dropped 3 bases, with 16 bases sitting between them. The germline V gene encodes CDR1 MNHNY and CDR2 SVGAGI (reference sequence). The CDR3, as DNA: TGTGCCAGCAGTTACCCGGGCAGACCATGGGACTATGGCTACACCTTC. Amino acids: CASSYPGRPWDYGYTF.

The CDR3 DNA sequence: TGCGCCAGCAGCCAAGACTTGACTGGGACGGCCTACGAGCAGTACTTC. Translated: CASSQDLTGTAYEQYF. This rearrangement joins TRBV4-1 to TRBJ2-7, with D tentatively TRBD1 or TRBD2 (5 bases each). From germline, CDR1 is MGHRA and CDR2 YSYEKL. The CDR3 extends over 16 amino acids. Between the trimmed V and J ends, which lost 0 bases and 2 bases, there was a span of 14 bases.